The rows below give T cell receptor beta chains drawn from one sample of a study of blood T cell repertoires in COVID-19. Sequencing used immunoSEQ multiplex PCR; TCRdb keeps in-frame clones, though not all of them. The data hold 250,000 or so clones, with over 80% observed a single time. Specimen: peripheral blood. All receptors come from a man aged 30 to 39 who had recovered from COVID-19. The CDR3 runs from the conserved cysteine through the conserved F or W. The order of the fields is V gene, D gene, J gene, clone size, CDR3 DNA, CDR3 protein. D genes are given only for firm matches. Not all rows give a size; the values are once, few, many and, for expanded clones, a class.

TRBV7-2,NA,TRBJ1-2,NA,TGTGCCAGCAGCTTAGCGCATCAGGGGCAGGGCTACACCTTC,CASSLAHQGQGYTF
TRBV7-2,NA,TRBJ2-5,NA,TGTGCCAGCAGCAGCCCCGGGGGGACCCAGTACTTC,CASSSPGGTQYF
TRBV19,NA,TRBJ1-2,NA,TGTGCCAGTAGTGGCAGGACTTCGGGGGACTATGGCTACACCTTC,CASSGRTSGDYGYTF
TRBV21-1,NA,TRBJ2-5,once,TGTGCCAGCAAGCTGGGGGCCTGGGAGACCCAGTACTTC,CASKLGAWETQYF
TRBV7-6,TRBD1,TRBJ1-4,NA,TGTGCCAGCAGCTACAGGGGCCCGCCTAATGAAAAACTGTTTTTT,CASSYRGPPNEKLFF
TRBV5-1,NA,TRBJ1-1,once,TGCGCCAGCAGCTTGGTGGGGGGGCGGACTGAAGCTTTCTTT,CASSLVGGRTEAFF
TRBV7-3,TRBD2,TRBJ2-1,NA,TGTGCCAGCAGCCCTTTAGCGGGGGACCTCTACAATGAGCAGTTCTTC,CASSPLAGDLYNEQFF
TRBV6-5,NA,TRBJ2-1,NA,TGTGCCAGCAGTTACTCGTCAGGCAGCTACAATGAGCAGTTCTTC,CASSYSSGSYNEQFF
TRBV28,NA,TRBJ1-5,few,TGTGCCAGCAGTCTCTCGGGTTTTAATCAGCCCCAGCATTTT,CASSLSGFNQPQHF
TRBV25-1,TRBD1,TRBJ1-6,once,TGTGCCAGCAGTGACCGACAGGGCCGGAATTCACCCCTCCACTTT,CASSDRQGRNSPLHF
TRBV7-7,NA,TRBJ2-2,NA,TGTGCCAGCAGGGGGGCGACCGGGGAGCTGTTTTTT,CASRGATGELFF
TRBV19,NA,TRBJ2-1,NA,TGTGCCAGTAGTATTGCAGGGGAACAGTTCTTC,CASSIAGEQFF
TRBV19,TRBD1,TRBJ2-3,once,TGTGCCAGTATTGTGGACAGGGGCACAGATACGCAGTATTTT,CASIVDRGTDTQYF
TRBV29-1,NA,TRBJ1-2,few,TGCAGCGTTGCATCCAGGGGCAACTATGGCTACACCTTC,CSVASRGNYGYTF
TRBV2,NA,TRBJ1-1,NA,TGTGCCAGCAGTGCAGTATTCGCTGAAGCTTTCTTT,CASSAVFAEAFF
TRBV7-3,TRBD2,TRBJ2-3,NA,TGTGCCAGCAGCTTAACCCCTCGGACTAGCGGGGGGAAAACAGATACGCAGTATTTT,CASSLTPRTSGGKTDTQYF